The 21 T cell receptor beta chains presented below share a single source sample, sequenced in a study of neurological immune-mediated disorders. Each CDR3 protein is one row after TCRdb ran MiXCR on the 5' RACE reads. The sample gives some 27,000 distinct CDR3 sequences, under 30% of which show up once; 30% is in the top ten. Material: CD4+ T cells from blood. The receptors were sampled from a man aged 50 or older with HTLV-1-associated myelopathy (HAM/TSP).

There are many counts of this clonotype. The rearrangement links TRBV20-1 to TRBJ2-1; D possibly corresponds to TRBD2 (6 bases). In germline, CDR1 is DFQATT, CDR2 SNEGSKA (reference sequence). The V gene lost 6 bases and the J gene lost 8 bases, with 23 bases spanning the gap. This CDR3 region has 15 residues. In DNA form, the CDR3 reads TGCAGTGCCCGGAATTCGGGAGTCCGTTGGTATGAGCAGTTCTTC. As protein: CSARNSGVRWYEQFF.

The table lists this clonotype with many counts. The chain couples TRBV4-2 to TRBJ1-5; possibly TRBD1 for D (5 bases). Germline V gene sequence: CDR1 LGHNA, CDR2 YNFKEQ. This CDR3 is built from 13 residues. Trimming left V 8 bases short and J 3 bases short, with 11 bases between. The CDR3 bases are TGTGCCAGCGGCGAGGGGCTCAATCAGCCCCAGCATTTT. It codes for CASGEGLNQPQHF.

This clonotype was seen at least ten times. The rearrangement uses TRBV7-3 and TRBJ1-1; D is possibly TRBD1 (5 bases). The V gene lost 2 bases and the J gene lost 1 base, with 5 bases spanning the gap. Germline V gene data show CDR1 as SGHTA and CDR2 as FQGTGA. This CDR3 is built from 13 residues. The CDR3 DNA is TGTGCCAGCAGCTTAGACAGGAACACTGAAGCTTTCTTT. Translating gives CASSLDRNTEAFF.

J is TRBJ1-5 and V is TRBV7-9; D is unclear. From germline, CDR1 is SEHNR and CDR2 FQNEAQ (reference sequence). This CDR3 has 13 residues. Trimming shortened V by 3 bases and J by 4 bases, and 7 bases separated the two germline ends. CDR3 nucleotides: TGTGCCAGCAGCTTGGAAGTAAATCAGCCCCAGCATTTT. Amino acid sequence: CASSLEVNQPQHF.

This clonotype was observed many times. V usage is TRBV5-6 and J usage is TRBJ2-3; 9 bases fit TRBD2. The germline V gene has CDR1 SGHDT and CDR2 YYEEEE. With 1 base clipped from V and 4 bases from J, the junction kept 7 bases outside the gene matches. The CDR3 covers 16 residues. The CDR3 DNA reads TGTGCCAGCAGCTTGTTCCGCGGGGGGGCGGCAGATACGCAGTATTTT. It yields the protein CASSLFRGGAADTQYF.

This clonotype was counted many times. The chain joins TRBV5-8 to TRBJ2-6; D unresolved. This CDR3 has 15 residues. Trimming pared 5 bases from V and 1 base from J, leaving 10 bases between. The germline V gene encodes CDR1 SGHTS and CDR2 YDEGEE. The CDR3 loop is CASRPTRSGANVLTF. CDR3 DNA: TGTGCCAGCAGGCCCACCAGGTCTGGGGCCAACGTCCTGACTTTC.

Worth noting for this clonotype: One end of the junction is discordant with germline, which a read error may explain. The gene calls are TRBV12-3 or TRBV12-4 and TRBJ1-1; D unresolved. The CDR3 contains 13 residues. The CDR3 loop is CTSRGMANTEAFF. CDR3 bases: TGTACCAGCAGAGGGATGGCGAACACTGAAGCTTTCTTT.

This clonotype was recorded at least ten times. This chain links TRBV5-5 with TRBJ1-5, with D unresolved. Germline V CDR1 and CDR2: SGHKS, YYEKEE (reference sequence). This CDR3 region has 15 residues. V lost 2 bases, J lost 0 bases, and 9 bases lay in between. The CDR3 nucleotides are TGTGCCAGCAGCTTATTCCCGGATAGCAATCAGCCCCAGCATTTT. The encoded protein is CASSLFPDSNQPQHF.

This clonotype was found many times. The V gene is TRBV4-1, the J gene TRBJ1-2; 7 bases map to TRBD1. CDR3 size: 14 residues. V shed 5 bases, J shed 4 bases, and the junction held 7 bases outside the gene matches. Germline V gene lookup returns CDR1 MGHRA and CDR2 YSYEKL. CDR3 in DNA: TGCGCCAGCAGCAAACCGGACAGGCCCTATGGCTACACCTTC. Translated: CASSKPDRPYGYTF.

The chain links TRBV6-2 or TRBV6-3 to TRBJ2-7, with a possible D match to TRBD1 (5 bases). Trimming took 7 bases from V and 6 from J, leaving 16 bases between them. CDR3 length: 13 amino acids. From germline, CDR1 is MNHEY and CDR2 SVGEGT. CDR3 sequence (DNA): TGTGCCAGCACCCCGACAGCCTCGGGCGAGCAGTACTTC. It codes for CASTPTASGEQYF.

This clonotype has a count of ten or more. The chain links TRBV11-2 to TRBJ2-7; 9 nucleotides match TRBD1. The CDR3 spans 15 residues. The ends lost 5 bases at V and 6 bases at J; junction bases unmatched: 11. Germline loops: CDR1 SGHAT, CDR2 FQNNGV. The CDR3 here is CASSQQGAGVREQYF. For the CDR3, the DNA is TGTGCCAGCAGCCAACAGGGGGCTGGAGTTCGCGAGCAGTACTTC.

In its sample, this clonotype was seen a few times. The chain's CDR3 is CASSTSQGANTGELFF. Here the CDR3 DNA reads TGTGCCAGCAGCACTTCACAGGGTGCGAACACCGGGGAGCTGTTTTTT. The chain recombines TRBV9 with TRBJ2-2; perhaps TRBD1 as D (6 bases). V lost 4 bases, J lost 0 bases, and 13 bases lay in between. Per germline, CDR1 SGDLS and CDR2 YYNGEE. The CDR3 loop spans 16 amino acids.

This clonotype was found a few times. V usage is TRBV5-1 and J usage is TRBJ2-1, with a possible D match to TRBD2 (7 bases). V was clipped by 2 bases and J by 8 bases, with 14 bases between them. The germline V gene encodes CDR1 SGHRS and CDR2 YFSETQ. This CDR3 contains 14 residues. The DNA of the CDR3 is TGCGCCAGCAGCTTTAGGGGGGGGCACTATGAGCAGTTCTTC. Protein: CASSFRGGHYEQFF.

The V gene is TRBV5-1, the J gene TRBJ2-1, with no clear D. V lost 0 bases and J 6 bases, leaving 7 bases between the germline ends. CDR3 size: 13 residues. Germline CDR1 reads SGHRS; CDR2 reads YFSETQ. The CDR3 sequence is CASSLAVFNEQFF. CDR3 bases: TGCGCCAGCAGCTTGGCCGTCTTCAATGAGCAGTTCTTC.

This clonotype was seen more than once but under ten times. V gene TRBV5-1 combines with J gene TRBJ2-7; a possible D gene is TRBD2 (6 bases). V lost 1 base, J lost 3 bases, and 11 bases lay in between. The CDR3 contains 14 residues. The germline CDR1 and CDR2 sequences are SGHRS and YFSETQ. The CDR3 protein is CASSLSGLSYEQYF. DNA of the CDR3: TGCGCCAGCAGCTTGTCGGGACTGAGCTACGAGCAGTACTTC.

V gene TRBV9 combines with J gene TRBJ1-1; no clear D. Looked up from germline, CDR1 is SGDLS and CDR2 is YYNGEE. Trimming removed 3 bases at V and 1 base at J, with 7 bases between. The CDR3 contains 13 residues. This chain's CDR3 is CASSDLGNTEAFF. The CDR3 nucleotides read TGTGCCAGCAGCGACCTAGGGAACACTGAAGCTTTCTTT.

The sample holds many counts of this clonotype. The gene calls are TRBV28 and TRBJ2-1, with TRBD1 identical over 7 bases. CDR1 MDHEN and CDR2 SYDVKM come from the germline V gene. V shed 7 bases, J shed 7 bases, and the junction held 13 bases outside the gene matches. The CDR3 runs 15 residues. CDR3 sequence: CASKGPETGMNEQFF. The DNA for the CDR3 is TGTGCCAGCAAAGGGCCCGAGACAGGGATGAATGAGCAGTTCTTC.

The chain carries TRBV7-9 and TRBJ2-3; 9 bases match TRBD2. In germline, CDR1 is SEHNR, CDR2 FQNEAQ (reference sequence). The CDR3 is 14 residues long. V gave up 3 bases and J gave up 10 bases; unmatched junction bases: 8. The CDR3 here is CASSFGAGGRSQYF. DNA of the CDR3: TGTGCCAGCAGCTTTGGTGCGGGGGGGCGTTCGCAGTATTTT. The whole variable domain, filled in from reference TRBV7-9 and TRBJ2-3, reads DTGVSQNPRHKITKRGQNVTFRCDPISEHNRLYWYRQTLGQGPEFLTYFQNEAQLEKSRLLSDRFSAERPKGSFSTLEIQRTEQGDSAMYLCASSFGAGGRSQYFGPGTRLTVL.

Within the sample, this clonotype is medium-sized. The rearrangement uses TRBV15 and TRBJ1-1, with a tentative D call TRBD1 (6 bases). The germline V gene has CDR1 LNHNV and CDR2 YYDKDF (reference sequence). Trimming pared 4 bases from V and 1 base from J, leaving 7 bases between. This CDR3 is built from 13 residues. Here the CDR3 reads CATSKDRNTEAFF. In nucleotides, the CDR3 is TGTGCCACCAGCAAGGACAGGAACACTGAAGCTTTCTTT.

This clonotype has only one observation. The chain couples TRBV27 to TRBJ2-7, with D perhaps TRBD2 (7 bases). Trimming took off 5 bases at V and 2 bases at J, with 10 bases between the two ends. CDR3 length: 13 amino acids. The germline V gene has CDR1 MNHEY and CDR2 SMNVEV (reference sequence). Written as DNA, the CDR3 is TGTGCCAGCAGTGACGGGGGGCCCTACGAGCAGTACTTC. Translated: CASSDGGPYEQYF.

The chain is built from TRBV6-5 and TRBJ2-3, with 9 bases aligning to TRBD2. Germline CDR1 is MNHEY and CDR2 is SVGAGI. The CDR3 is 14 amino acids. J gave up 4 bases and V 5 bases, and 4 bases lay outside the gene matches. CDR3 region: CASSGTSTADTQYF. The CDR3 DNA sequence: TGTGCCAGCAGTGGGACTAGCACGGCAGATACGCAGTATTTT.